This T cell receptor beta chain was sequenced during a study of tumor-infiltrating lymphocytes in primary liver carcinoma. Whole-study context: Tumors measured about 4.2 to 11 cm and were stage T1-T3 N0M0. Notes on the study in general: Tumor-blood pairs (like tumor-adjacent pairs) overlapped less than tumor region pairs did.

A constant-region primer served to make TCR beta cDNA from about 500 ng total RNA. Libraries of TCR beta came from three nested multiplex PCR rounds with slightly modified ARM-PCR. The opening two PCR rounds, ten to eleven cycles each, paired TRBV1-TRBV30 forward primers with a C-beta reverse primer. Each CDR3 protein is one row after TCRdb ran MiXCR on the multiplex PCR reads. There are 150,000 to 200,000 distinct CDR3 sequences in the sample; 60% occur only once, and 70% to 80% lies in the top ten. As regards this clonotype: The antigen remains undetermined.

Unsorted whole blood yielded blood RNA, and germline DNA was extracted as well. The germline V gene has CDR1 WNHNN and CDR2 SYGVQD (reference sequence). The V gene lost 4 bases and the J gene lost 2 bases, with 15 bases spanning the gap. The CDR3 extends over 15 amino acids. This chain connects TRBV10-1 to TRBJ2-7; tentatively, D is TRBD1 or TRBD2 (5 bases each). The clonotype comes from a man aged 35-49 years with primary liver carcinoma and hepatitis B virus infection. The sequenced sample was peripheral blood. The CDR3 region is CASSALRMGPYEQYF. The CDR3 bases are TGCGCCAGCAGTGCTTTGCGGATGGGACCCTACGAGCAGTACTTC.